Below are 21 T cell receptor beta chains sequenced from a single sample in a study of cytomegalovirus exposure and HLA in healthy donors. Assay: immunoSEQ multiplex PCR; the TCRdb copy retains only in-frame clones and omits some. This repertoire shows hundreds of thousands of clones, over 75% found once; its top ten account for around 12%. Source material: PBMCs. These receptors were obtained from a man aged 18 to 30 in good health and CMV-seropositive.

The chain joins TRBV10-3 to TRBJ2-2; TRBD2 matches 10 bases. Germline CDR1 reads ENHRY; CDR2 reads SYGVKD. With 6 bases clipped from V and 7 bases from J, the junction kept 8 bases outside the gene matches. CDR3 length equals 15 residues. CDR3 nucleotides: TGTGCCATCAGCGGGAGGACTAGCGGCCACGGGGAGCTGTTTTTT. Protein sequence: CAISGRTSGHGELFF.

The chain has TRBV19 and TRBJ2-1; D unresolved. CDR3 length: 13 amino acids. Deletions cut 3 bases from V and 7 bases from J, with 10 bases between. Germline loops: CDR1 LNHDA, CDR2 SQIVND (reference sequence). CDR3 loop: CASSIFSANEQFF. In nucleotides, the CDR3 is TGTGCCAGTAGTATTTTTTCGGCGAATGAGCAGTTCTTC. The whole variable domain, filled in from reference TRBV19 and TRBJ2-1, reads DGGITQSPKYLFRKEGQNVTLSCEQNLNHDAMYWYRQDPGQGLRLIYYSQIVNDFQKGDIAEGYSVSREKKESFPLTVTSAQKNPTAFYLCASSIFSANEQFFGPGTRLTVL.

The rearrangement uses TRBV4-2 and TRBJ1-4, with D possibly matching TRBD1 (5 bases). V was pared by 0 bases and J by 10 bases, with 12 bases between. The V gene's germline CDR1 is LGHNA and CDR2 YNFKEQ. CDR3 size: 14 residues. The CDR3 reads CASSQDQTAGKLFF. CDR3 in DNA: TGTGCCAGCAGCCAAGATCAGACAGCCGGAAAACTGTTTTTT.

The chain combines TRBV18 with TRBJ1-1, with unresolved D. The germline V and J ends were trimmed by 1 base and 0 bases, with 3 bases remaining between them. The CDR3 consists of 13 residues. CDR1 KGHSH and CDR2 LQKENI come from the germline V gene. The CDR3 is CASSPRLNTEAFF. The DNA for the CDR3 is TGTGCCAGCTCACCACGACTGAACACTGAAGCTTTCTTT.

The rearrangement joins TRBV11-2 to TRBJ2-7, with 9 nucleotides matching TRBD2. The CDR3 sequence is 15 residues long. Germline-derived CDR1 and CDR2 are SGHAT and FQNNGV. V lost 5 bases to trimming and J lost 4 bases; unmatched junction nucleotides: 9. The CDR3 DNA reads TGTGCCAGCAGCCCGGGGGCTAGCGGGATGTACGAGCAGTACTTC. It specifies CASSPGASGMYEQYF.

CDR3 protein: CASSLPGLAADTQYF. CDR3 nucleotides: TGTGCCAGCAGCTTACCCGGACTAGCGGCAGATACGCAGTATTTT. This chain uses TRBV11-1 with TRBJ2-3; 10 bases align to TRBD2. The CDR3 length is 15 residues. Germline V gene sequence: CDR1 SGHAT, CDR2 FQDESV (reference sequence). Losses at the gene ends were 2 bases for V and 4 bases for J; bases not matched to a gene: 3.

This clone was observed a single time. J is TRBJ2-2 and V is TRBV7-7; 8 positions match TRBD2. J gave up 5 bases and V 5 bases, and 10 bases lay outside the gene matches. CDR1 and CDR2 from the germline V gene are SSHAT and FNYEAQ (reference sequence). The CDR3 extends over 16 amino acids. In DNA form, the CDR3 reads TGTGCCAGCAGCCAATTCGTGACTAGCGCTACCGGGGAGCTGTTTTTT. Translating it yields CASSQFVTSATGELFF.

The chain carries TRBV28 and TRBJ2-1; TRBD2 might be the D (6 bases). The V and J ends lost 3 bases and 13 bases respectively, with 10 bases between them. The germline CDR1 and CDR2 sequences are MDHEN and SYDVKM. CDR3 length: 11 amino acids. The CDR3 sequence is CASSFRERQFF. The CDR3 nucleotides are TGTGCCAGCAGTTTTCGGGAGCGTCAGTTCTTC. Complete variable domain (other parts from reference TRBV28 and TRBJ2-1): DVKVTQSSRYLVKRTGEKVFLECVQDMDHENMFWYRQDPGLGLRLIYFSYDVKMKEKGDIPEGYSVSREKKERFSLILESASTNQTSMYLCASSFRERQFFGPGTRLTVL.

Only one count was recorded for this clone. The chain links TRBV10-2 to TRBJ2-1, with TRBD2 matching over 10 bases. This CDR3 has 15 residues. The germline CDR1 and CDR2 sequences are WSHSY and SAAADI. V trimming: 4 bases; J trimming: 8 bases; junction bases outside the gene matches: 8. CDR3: CASSVSGRDIYEQFF. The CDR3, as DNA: TGCGCCAGCAGTGTGAGCGGGAGGGATATCTATGAGCAGTTCTTC.

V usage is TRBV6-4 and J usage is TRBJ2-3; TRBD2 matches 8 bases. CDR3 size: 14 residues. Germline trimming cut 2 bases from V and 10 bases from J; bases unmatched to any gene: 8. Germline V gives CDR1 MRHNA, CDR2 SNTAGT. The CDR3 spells CASSDKPGLGAQYF. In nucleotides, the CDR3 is TGTGCCAGCAGTGACAAACCGGGACTAGGGGCGCAGTATTTT.

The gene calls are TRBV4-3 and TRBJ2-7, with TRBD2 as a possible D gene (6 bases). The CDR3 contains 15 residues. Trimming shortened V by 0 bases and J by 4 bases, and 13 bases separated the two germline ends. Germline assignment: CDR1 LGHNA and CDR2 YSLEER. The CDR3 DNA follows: TGCGCCAGCAGCCAAGATCTAGCGACTATATACGAGCAGTACTTC. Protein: CASSQDLATIYEQYF.

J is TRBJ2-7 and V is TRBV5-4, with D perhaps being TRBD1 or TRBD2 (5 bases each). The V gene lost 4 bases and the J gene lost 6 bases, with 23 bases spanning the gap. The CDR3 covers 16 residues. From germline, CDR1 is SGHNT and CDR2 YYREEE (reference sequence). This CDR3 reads CASSPPGTQGRLEQYF. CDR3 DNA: TGTGCCAGCAGCCCCCCGGGGACGCAAGGCAGGCTCGAGCAGTACTTC.

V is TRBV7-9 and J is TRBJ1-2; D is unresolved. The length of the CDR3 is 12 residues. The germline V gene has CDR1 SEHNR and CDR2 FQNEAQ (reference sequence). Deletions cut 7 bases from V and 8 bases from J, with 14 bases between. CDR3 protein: CASTTQSYGYTF. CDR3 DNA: TGTGCCAGCACCACACAGAGCTACGGCTACACCTTC.

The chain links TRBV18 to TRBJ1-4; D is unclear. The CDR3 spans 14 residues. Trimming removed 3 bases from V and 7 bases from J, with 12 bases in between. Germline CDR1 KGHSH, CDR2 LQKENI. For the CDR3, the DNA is TGTGCCAGCTCACCCGGCCTCGCGGGTGAAAAACTGTTTTTT. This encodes CASSPGLAGEKLFF. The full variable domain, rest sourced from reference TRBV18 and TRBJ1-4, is NAGVMQNPRHLVRRRGQEARLRCSPMKGHSHVYWYRQLPEEGLKFMVYLQKENIIDESGMPKERFSAEFPKEGPSILRIQQVVRGDSAAYFCASSPGLAGEKLFFGSGTQLSVL.

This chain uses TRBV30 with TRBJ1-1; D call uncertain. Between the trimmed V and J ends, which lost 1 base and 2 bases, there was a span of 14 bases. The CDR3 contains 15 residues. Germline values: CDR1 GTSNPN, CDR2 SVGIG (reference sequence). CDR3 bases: TGTGCCTGGAGTGGGCAGGCATTTTCCAACACTGAAGCTTTCTTT. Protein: CAWSGQAFSNTEAFF.

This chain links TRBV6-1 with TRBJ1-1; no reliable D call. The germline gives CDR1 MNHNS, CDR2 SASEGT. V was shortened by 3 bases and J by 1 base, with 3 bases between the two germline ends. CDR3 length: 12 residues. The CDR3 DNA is TGTGCCAGCAGTGAGGGGAACACTGAAGCTTTCTTT. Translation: CASSEGNTEAFF.

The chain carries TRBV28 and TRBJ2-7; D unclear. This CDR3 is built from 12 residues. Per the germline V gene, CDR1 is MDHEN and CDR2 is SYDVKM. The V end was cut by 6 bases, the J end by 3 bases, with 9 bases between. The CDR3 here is CASSPPGYEQYF. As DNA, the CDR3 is TGTGCCAGCAGCCCTCCAGGCTACGAGCAGTACTTC.

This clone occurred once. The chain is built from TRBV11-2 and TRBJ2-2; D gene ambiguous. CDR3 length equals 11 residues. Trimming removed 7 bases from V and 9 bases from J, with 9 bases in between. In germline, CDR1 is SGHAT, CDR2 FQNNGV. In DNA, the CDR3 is TGTGCCAGCACCTCCGGGCGGGAGCTGTTTTTT. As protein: CASTSGRELFF.

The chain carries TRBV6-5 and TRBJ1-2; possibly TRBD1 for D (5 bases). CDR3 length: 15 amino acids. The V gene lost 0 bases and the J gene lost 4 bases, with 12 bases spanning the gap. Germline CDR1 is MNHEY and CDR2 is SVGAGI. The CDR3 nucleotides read TGTGCCAGCAGTTACTCCGGGACCGGGAGCTATGGCTACACCTTC. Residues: CASSYSGTGSYGYTF.

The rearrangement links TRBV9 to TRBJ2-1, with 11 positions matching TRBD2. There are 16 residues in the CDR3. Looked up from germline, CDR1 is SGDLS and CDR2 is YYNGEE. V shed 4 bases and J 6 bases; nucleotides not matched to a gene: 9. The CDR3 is CASSPRGLAGFNEQFF. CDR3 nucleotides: TGTGCCAGCAGCCCGAGAGGACTAGCGGGCTTCAATGAGCAGTTCTTC.

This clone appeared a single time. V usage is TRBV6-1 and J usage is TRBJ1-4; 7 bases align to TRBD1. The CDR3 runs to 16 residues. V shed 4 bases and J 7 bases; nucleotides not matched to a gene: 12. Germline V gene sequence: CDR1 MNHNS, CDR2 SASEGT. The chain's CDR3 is CASSVGVNRGSEKLFF. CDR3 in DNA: TGTGCCAGCAGTGTAGGGGTGAACAGGGGCTCTGAAAAACTGTTTTTT.